This T cell receptor (beta chain) was captured in a study of T cells after yellow fever vaccination. Whole-study context: The fractions with low cell numbers were processed using SMART-Seq v4 Ultra Low Input.

Each CDR3 protein gets one entry after TCRdb re-called the 5' RACE reads with MiXCR. Of approximately 300,000 distinct CDR3 sequences listed, 8.7% are singletons. Study-wide results and caveats: Most primary-vaccination clones recurred post-booster (approximately 95% CD4, about 87% CD8). Though it reached lower strength, the secondary response hit its peak faster, day 5 versus 15.

This clonotype showed up just a few times. Antigen unknown. The CDR3 covers 15 residues. V was trimmed by 1 base and J by 0 bases, leaving 8 bases between them. Germline V gene sequence: CDR1 SGHKS, CDR2 YYEKEE (reference sequence). The genes are TRBV5-5 and TRBJ1-5; D call uncertain. The TCR originated in a man younger than 30 who received the YFV17D yellow fever vaccine. The sample here was PBMCs, taken on the day of the first yellow fever vaccination. CDR3 nucleotide sequence: TGTGCCAGCAGCTTGTCCCAGTATAGCAATCAGCCCCAGCATTTT. Protein: CASSLSQYSNQPQHF.